The 15 T cell receptor beta chains reported below all come from one sample, sequenced in a study of shared clonotypes between healthy human individuals. The method was immunoSEQ multiplex PCR; TCRdb's version includes in-frame clones alone and lacks a portion of them. The table records about 2.3 million clones, roughly 92% of them present only once. Sequencing input: naive CD4+ T cells from PBMCs. Noted subset: CD45RA+ positively selected. The receptors were sampled from a man aged 18 to 35 in good health. Some clones in this sample may be carry-over from other donors' samples.

The chain joins TRBV5-8 to TRBJ2-3, with a weak D call TRBD1 (8 bases). V gave up 6 bases and J gave up 3 bases, with 23 bases separating them. The CDR3 spans 17 residues. Germline V gives CDR1 SGHTS, CDR2 YDEGEE. The CDR3 protein is CASILPLTGGGTDTQYF. The DNA of the CDR3 is TGTGCCAGCATCCTACCCTTAACAGGGGGGGGTACAGATACGCAGTATTTT.

V usage is TRBV5-6 and J usage is TRBJ1-2; TRBD1 aligns across 7 bases. CDR3 size: 17 residues. CDR1 and CDR2 (germline): SGHDT, YYEEEE. V lost 4 bases, J lost 5 bases, and 17 bases stayed unmatched. CDR3 coding DNA: TGTGCCAGCAGCCATGGCGTCCTTGGACAGGAGCTTTATGGCTACACCTTC. It codes for CASSHGVLGQELYGYTF.

In nucleotides, the CDR3 is TGTGCCAGCAGTTACGGGCAGGCAGACTACGAGCAGTACTTC. Its translation: CASSYGQADYEQYF. This chain links TRBV6-5 with TRBJ2-7; D uncertain. The CDR3 contains 14 residues. The ends were cut back, 2 bases at V and 3 bases at J, with 11 bases in the middle. Germline CDR1 and CDR2: MNHEY and SVGAGI.

This rearrangement joins TRBV7-8 to TRBJ2-7; D ambiguous. From germline, CDR1 is SGHVS and CDR2 FQNEAQ. The CDR3 is 12 amino acids. V was shortened by 0 bases and J by 3 bases, with 3 bases between the two germline ends. The CDR3 nucleotides are TGTGCCAGCAGCTTAGCCCACTACGAGCAGTACTTC. This encodes CASSLAHYEQYF.

The chain couples TRBV28 to TRBJ1-5, with 7 bases matching TRBD1. The V gene end was trimmed by 2 bases and the J gene end by 2 bases; junction bases not matched to a gene: 6. Germline-derived CDR1 and CDR2 are MDHEN and SYDVKM. CDR3 length equals 16 residues. CDR3 residues: CASSLNRGGGNQPQHF. CDR3 in DNA: TGTGCCAGCAGTTTAAACAGGGGAGGAGGCAATCAGCCCCAGCATTTT.

The CDR3 here is CASSLLTGEGTGELFF. CDR3 coding DNA: TGCGCCAGCAGCCTCCTAACAGGGGAAGGCACCGGGGAGCTGTTTTTT. The rearrangement uses TRBV5-1 and TRBJ2-2; 7 positions agree with TRBD1. V dropped 4 bases and J dropped 4; count of bases not matched to a gene: 10. The germline CDR1 and CDR2 sequences are SGHRS and YFSETQ. The CDR3 runs to 16 residues.

The V and J genes are TRBV10-3 and TRBJ1-2; the match to TRBD1 covers 7 bases. Germline CDR1 reads ENHRY; CDR2 reads SYGVKD. After removal of 7 bases from V and 4 bases from J, the junction contained 6 bases not matched to a gene. The CDR3 extends over 13 amino acids. The CDR3 here is CAITQGSPYGYTF. The CDR3 nucleotides read TGTGCCATCACACAGGGGTCCCCCTATGGCTACACCTTC.

J is TRBJ1-5 and V is TRBV5-6, with D perhaps TRBD1 (6 bases). V shed 1 base and J shed 6 bases, with 17 bases lying between them. The CDR3 covers 16 residues. CDR1 is SGHDT and CDR2 is YYEEEE in the germline V gene. CDR3 bases: TGTGCCAGCAGCTTGTTTTCCGGCACAGGGAGTCAGCCCCAGCATTTT. Amino acid sequence: CASSLFSGTGSQPQHF.

About this clone itself: The same CDR3 can be traced to other DNA sequences in this sample. V is TRBV5-1 and J is TRBJ1-5, with TRBD1 as a possible D gene (5 bases). The CDR3 is made up of 15 amino acids. The germline gives CDR1 SGHRS, CDR2 YFSETQ. The germline V and J ends were trimmed by 0 bases and 3 bases, with 10 bases remaining between them. The DNA of the CDR3 is TGCGCCAGCAGCTTGGAAGGGGCTAACAATCAGCCCCAGCATTTT. As protein: CASSLEGANNQPQHF.

The chain uses TRBV5-5 and TRBJ2-7; unclear D gene. Looked up from germline, CDR1 is SGHKS and CDR2 is YYEKEE (reference sequence). V lost 0 bases and J lost 0, with 13 bases in between. This CDR3 is 16 amino acids long. The chain's CDR3 is CASSLAVGVSSYEQYF. For the CDR3, the DNA is TGTGCCAGCAGCTTGGCCGTTGGGGTGAGCTCCTACGAGCAGTACTTC.

The genes are TRBV5-4 and TRBJ1-2, with 7 bases fitting TRBD1. The germline gives CDR1 SGHNT, CDR2 YYREEE (reference sequence). The junction had 4 bases not matched to a gene; V was cut back by 2 bases and J by 6 bases. CDR3 length: 13 residues. The CDR3 sequence is CASSLRGGNGYTF. The CDR3 DNA follows: TGTGCCAGCAGCTTACGAGGGGGCAATGGCTACACCTTC. The variable domain in full, completed from reference TRBV5-4 and TRBJ1-2, reads ETGVTQSPTHLIKTRGQQVTLRCSSQSGHNTVSWYQQALGQGPQFIFQYYREEENGRGNFPPRFSGLQFPNYSSELNVNALELDDSALYLCASSLRGGNGYTFGSGTRLTVV.

In this sample, this clone turned up once. V gene TRBV7-6 combines with J gene TRBJ2-2; TRBD1 matches 9 bases. The CDR3 is 20 amino acids. The trim removed 2 bases at V and 0 bases at J, leaving 13 bases unmatched. From germline, CDR1 is SGHVS and CDR2 FNYEAQ. The CDR3 DNA sequence: TGTGCCAGCAGCTTACCCGGGACAGGGAATTCGGCCGCGAACACCGGGGAGCTGTTTTTT. Translating gives CASSLPGTGNSAANTGELFF.

The chain combines TRBV28 with TRBJ2-3; D is perhaps TRBD2 (6 bases). CDR3 length: 15 residues. The V end was cut by 8 bases, the J end by 2 bases, with 17 bases between. The germline V gene has CDR1 MDHEN and CDR2 SYDVKM. CDR3 DNA: TGTGCCAGCTGGCCCGGAGGGAGGTCCACAGATACGCAGTATTTT. The encoded protein is CASWPGGRSTDTQYF.

The V and J genes are TRBV5-6 and TRBJ2-3, with 9 nucleotides matching TRBD2. Germline V gene data show CDR1 as SGHDT and CDR2 as YYEEEE. V was pared by 4 bases and J by 7 bases, with 16 bases of the junction left unmatched. The CDR3 totals 17 residues. The CDR3 loop is CASSLRGLAPGGNTQYF. The CDR3, as DNA: TGTGCCAGCAGCCTTAGGGGACTAGCCCCGGGGGGAAATACGCAGTATTTT.

The genes are TRBV11-2 and TRBJ1-1; 7 bases map to TRBD1. The junction had 14 bases not matched to a gene; V was cut back by 5 bases and J by 11 bases. CDR1 and CDR2 from the germline V gene are SGHAT and FQNNGV. The CDR3 spans 14 residues. CDR3 loop: CASSGQQGFFEAFF. For the CDR3, the DNA is TGTGCCAGCAGCGGCCAACAGGGGTTTTTTGAGGCTTTCTTT. The full variable domain, rest sourced from reference TRBV11-2 and TRBJ1-1, is EAGVAQSPRYKIIEKRQSVAFWCNPISGHATLYWYQQILGQGPKLLIQFQNNGVVDDSQLPKDRFSAERLKGVDSTLKIQPAKLEDSAVYLCASSGQQGFFEAFFGQGTRLTVV.